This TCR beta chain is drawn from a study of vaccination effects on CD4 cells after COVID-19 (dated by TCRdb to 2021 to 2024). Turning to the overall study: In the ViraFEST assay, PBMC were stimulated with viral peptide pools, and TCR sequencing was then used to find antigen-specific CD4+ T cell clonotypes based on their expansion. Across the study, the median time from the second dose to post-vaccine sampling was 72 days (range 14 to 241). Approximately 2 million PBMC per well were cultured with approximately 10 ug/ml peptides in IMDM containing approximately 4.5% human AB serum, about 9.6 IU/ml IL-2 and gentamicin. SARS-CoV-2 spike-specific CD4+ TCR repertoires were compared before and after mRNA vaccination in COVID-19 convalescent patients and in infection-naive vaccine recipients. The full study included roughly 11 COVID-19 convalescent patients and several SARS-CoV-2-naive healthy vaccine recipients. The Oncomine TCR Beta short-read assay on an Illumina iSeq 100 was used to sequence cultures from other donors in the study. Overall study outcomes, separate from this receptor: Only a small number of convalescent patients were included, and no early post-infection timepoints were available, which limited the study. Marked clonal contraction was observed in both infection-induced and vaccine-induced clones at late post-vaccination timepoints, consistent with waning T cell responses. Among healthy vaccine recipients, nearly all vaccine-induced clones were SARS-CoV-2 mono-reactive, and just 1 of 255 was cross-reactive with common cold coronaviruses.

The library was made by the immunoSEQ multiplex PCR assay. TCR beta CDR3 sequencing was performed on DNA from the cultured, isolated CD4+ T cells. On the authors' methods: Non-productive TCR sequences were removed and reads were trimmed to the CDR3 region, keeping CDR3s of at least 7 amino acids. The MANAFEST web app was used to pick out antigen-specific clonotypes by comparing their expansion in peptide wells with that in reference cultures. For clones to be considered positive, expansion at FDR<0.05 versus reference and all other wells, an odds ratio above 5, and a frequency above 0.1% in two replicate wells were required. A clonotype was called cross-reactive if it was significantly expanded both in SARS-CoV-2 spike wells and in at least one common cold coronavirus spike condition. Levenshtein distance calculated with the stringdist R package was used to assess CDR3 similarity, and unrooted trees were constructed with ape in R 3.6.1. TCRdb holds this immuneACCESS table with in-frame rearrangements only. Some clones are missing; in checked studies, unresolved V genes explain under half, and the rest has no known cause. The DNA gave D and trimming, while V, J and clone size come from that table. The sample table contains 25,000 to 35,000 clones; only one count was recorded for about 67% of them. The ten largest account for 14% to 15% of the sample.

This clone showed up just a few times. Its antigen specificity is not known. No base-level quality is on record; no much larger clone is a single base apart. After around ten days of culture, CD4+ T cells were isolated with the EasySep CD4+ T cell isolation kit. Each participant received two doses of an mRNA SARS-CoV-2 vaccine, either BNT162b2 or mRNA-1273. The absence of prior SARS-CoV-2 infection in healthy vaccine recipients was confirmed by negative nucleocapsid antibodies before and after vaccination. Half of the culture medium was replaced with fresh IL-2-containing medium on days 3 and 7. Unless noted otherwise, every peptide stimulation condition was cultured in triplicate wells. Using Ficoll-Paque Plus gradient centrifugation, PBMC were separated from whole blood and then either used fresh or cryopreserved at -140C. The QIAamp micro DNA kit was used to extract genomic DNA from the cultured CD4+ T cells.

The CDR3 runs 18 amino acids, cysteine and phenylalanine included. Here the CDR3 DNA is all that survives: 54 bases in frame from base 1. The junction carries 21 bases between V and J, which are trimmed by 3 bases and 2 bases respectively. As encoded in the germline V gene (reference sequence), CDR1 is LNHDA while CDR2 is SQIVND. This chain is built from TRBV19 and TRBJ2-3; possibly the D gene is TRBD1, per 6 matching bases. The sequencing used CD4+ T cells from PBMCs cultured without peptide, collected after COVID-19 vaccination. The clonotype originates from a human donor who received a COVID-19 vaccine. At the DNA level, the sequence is TGTGCCAGTAGTATCGGCGGTCAGGGGATGTCTTTCACAGATACGCAGTATTTT. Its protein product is CASSIGGQGMSFTDTQYF.